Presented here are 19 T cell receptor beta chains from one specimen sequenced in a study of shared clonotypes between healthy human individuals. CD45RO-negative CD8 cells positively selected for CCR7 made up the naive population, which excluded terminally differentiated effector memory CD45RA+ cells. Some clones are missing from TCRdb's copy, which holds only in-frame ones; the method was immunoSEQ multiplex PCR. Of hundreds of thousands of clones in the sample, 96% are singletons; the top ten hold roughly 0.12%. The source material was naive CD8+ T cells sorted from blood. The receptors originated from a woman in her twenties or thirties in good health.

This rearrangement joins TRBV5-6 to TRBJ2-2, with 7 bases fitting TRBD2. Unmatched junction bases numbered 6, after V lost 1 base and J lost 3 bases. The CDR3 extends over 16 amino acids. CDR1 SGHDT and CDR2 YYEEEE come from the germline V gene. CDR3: CASSLRRGSDTGELFF. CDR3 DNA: TGTGCCAGCAGCTTGCGTCGCGGGAGTGACACCGGGGAGCTGTTTTTT.

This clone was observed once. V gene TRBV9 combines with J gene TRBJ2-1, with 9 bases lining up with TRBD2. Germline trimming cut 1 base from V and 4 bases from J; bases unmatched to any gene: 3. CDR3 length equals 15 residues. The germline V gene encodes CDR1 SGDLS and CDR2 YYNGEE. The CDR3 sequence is CASSVIAGAYNEQFF. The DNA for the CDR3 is TGTGCCAGCAGCGTAATAGCGGGAGCATACAATGAGCAGTTCTTC.

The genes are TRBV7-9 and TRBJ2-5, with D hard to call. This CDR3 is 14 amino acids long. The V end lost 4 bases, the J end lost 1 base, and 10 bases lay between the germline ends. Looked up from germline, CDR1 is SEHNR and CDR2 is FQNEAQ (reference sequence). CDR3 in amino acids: CASSSARLQETQYF. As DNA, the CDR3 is TGTGCCAGCAGCTCGGCTAGACTCCAAGAGACCCAGTACTTC.

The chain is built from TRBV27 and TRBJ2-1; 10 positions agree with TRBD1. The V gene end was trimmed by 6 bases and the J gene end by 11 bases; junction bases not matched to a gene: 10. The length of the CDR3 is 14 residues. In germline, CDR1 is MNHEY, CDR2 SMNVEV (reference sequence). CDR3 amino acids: CASRMDRGYGKQFF. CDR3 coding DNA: TGTGCCAGCAGGATGGACAGGGGGTACGGTAAGCAGTTCTTC.

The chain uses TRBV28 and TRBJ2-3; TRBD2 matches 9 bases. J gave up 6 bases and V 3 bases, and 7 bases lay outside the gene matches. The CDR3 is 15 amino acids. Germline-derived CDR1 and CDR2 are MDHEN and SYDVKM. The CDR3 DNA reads TGTGCCAGCAGTTTTGAGCGGGAGGTCCCGGATACGCAGTATTTT. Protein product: CASSFEREVPDTQYF.

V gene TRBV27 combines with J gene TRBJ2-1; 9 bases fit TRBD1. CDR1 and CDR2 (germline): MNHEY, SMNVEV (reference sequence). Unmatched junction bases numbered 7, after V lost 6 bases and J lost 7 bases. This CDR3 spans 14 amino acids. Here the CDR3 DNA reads TGTGCCAGCAGCTACCGGGACAGGGATAATGAGCAGTTCTTC. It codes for CASSYRDRDNEQFF.

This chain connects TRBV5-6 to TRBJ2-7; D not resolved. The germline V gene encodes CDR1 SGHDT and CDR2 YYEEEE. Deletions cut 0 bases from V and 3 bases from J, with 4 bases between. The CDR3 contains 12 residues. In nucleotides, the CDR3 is TGTGCCAGCAGCTTGGGGATCTACGAGCAGTACTTC. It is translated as CASSLGIYEQYF.

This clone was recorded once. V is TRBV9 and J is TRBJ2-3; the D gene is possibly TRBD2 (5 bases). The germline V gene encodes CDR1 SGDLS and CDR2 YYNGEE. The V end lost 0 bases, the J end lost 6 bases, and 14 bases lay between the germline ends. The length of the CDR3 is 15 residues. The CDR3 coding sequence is TGTGCCAGCAGCGTAGAGGGTGGAGGCCCGGATACGCAGTATTTT. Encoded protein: CASSVEGGGPDTQYF.

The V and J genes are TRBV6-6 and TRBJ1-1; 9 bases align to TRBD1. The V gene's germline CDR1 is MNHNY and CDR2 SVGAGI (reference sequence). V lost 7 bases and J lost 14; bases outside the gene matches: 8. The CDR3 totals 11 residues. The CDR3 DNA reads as TGTGCCAGCACCACCGGGACAGGGACCTTCTTT. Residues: CASTTGTGTFF.

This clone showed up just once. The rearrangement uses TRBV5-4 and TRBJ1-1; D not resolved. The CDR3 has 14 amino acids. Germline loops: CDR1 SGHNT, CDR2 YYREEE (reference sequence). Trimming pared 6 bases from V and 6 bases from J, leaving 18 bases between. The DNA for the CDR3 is TGTGCCAGCACCGTAGGGCCGTTGGGATCTGAAGCTTTCTTT. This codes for CASTVGPLGSEAFF.

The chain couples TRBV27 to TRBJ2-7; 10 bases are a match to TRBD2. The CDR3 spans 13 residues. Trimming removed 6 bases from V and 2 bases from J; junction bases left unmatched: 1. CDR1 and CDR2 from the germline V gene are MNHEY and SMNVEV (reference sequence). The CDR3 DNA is TGTGCCAGCAGACTAGCGGGGACCTACGAGCAGTACTTC. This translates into CASRLAGTYEQYF.

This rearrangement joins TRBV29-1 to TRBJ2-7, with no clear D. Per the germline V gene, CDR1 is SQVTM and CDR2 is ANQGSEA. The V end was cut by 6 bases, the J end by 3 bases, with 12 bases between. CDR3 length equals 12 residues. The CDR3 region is CSVYTQSYEQYF. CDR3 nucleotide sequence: TGCAGCGTCTACACCCAGAGCTACGAGCAGTACTTC.

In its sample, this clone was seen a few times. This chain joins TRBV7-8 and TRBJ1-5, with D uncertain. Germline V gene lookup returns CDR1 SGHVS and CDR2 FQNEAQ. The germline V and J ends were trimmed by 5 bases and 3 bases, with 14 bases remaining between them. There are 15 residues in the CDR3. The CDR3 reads CASSLDRRNNQPQHF. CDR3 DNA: TGTGCCAGCAGCCTCGACCGGCGGAACAATCAGCCCCAGCATTTT.

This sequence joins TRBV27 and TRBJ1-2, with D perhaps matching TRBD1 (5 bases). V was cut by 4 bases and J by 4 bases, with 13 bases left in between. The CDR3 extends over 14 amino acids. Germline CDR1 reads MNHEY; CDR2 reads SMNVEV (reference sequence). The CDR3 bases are TGTGCCAGCAGTTCCCAGGGTGCGGGCTATGGCTACACCTTC. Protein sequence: CASSSQGAGYGYTF.

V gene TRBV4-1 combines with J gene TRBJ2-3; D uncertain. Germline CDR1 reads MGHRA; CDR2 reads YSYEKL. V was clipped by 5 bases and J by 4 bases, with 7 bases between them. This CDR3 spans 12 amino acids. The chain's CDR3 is CASSSTSDTQYF. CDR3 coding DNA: TGCGCCAGCAGCTCGACCTCAGATACGCAGTATTTT.

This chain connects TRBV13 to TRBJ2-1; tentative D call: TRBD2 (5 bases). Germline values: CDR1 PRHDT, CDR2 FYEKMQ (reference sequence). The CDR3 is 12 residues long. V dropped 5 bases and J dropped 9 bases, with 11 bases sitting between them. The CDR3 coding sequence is TGTGCCAGCAGCCGCGAGGGCGGTGAGCAGTTCTTC. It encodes CASSREGGEQFF.

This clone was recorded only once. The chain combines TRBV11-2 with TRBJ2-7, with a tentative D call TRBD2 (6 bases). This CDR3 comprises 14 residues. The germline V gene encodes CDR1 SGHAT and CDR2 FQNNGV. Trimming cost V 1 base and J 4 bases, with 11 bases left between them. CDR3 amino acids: CASSLAGSGYEQYF. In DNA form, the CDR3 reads TGTGCCAGCAGCTTAGCGGGAAGCGGGTACGAGCAGTACTTC.

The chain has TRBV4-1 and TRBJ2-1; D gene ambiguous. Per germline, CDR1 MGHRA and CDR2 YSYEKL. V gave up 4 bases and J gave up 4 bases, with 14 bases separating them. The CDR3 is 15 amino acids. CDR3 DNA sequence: TGCGCCAGCAGCCTCAACCCGGTCCCTTACAATGAGCAGTTCTTC. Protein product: CASSLNPVPYNEQFF.

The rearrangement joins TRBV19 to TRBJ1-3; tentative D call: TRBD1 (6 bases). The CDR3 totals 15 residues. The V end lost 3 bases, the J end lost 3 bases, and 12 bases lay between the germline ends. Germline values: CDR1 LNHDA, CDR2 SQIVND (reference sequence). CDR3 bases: TGTGCCAGTAGTATGCTGGCAGGGGATGGAAACACCATATATTTT. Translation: CASSMLAGDGNTIYF.